Below are 18 T cell receptor beta chains sequenced from a single sample in a study of cytomegalovirus exposure and HLA in healthy donors. 13 Jbeta primers and 60 Vbeta primers were used for the PCR. This table comes from immunoSEQ multiplex PCR, and its TCRdb copy is limited to in-frame clones, with some not included. The sample consists of about 150,000 clones, roughly 80% of them appearing once. Sequences were obtained from PBMCs. The receptors here all came from a woman aged 40 to 50 in good health and CMV-seropositive.

The chain joins TRBV21-1 to TRBJ2-5; the tabulated D call, TRBD2, remains unverified against the DNA. The last part of the DNA fits TRBJ2-7 better; the J call may be wrong. TRBV21-1 is given as a pseudogene. The CDR3 has 16 amino acids. CDR3 residues: CASSNVESGFHLEQYF. Here the CDR3 DNA reads TGTGCCAGCAGCAACGTCGAGTCGGGGTTCCATCTCGAGCAGTACTTC.

V gene TRBV2 combines with J gene TRBJ2-7, with a possible D match to TRBD2 (5 bases). The CDR3 spans 13 residues. Germline V gene data show CDR1 as SNHLY and CDR2 as FYNNEI. Trimming stripped 4 bases from V and 6 bases from J, with 13 bases between. DNA of the CDR3: TGTGCCAGCAGTGTTGCCCTCGGGGTCGAGCAGTACTTC. This sequence encodes CASSVALGVEQYF.

The chain combines TRBV28 with TRBJ2-7; 7 nucleotides match TRBD1. Losses at the gene ends were 5 bases for V and 3 bases for J; bases not matched to a gene: 10. Per germline, CDR1 MDHEN and CDR2 SYDVKM. The CDR3 covers 15 residues. CDR3 residues: CASSNNRGKSYEQYF. The CDR3 DNA sequence: TGTGCCAGCAGTAACAACAGGGGAAAGAGCTACGAGCAGTACTTC. The full variable domain, in which reference TRBV28 and TRBJ2-7 provide the parts outside the CDR3, is DVKVTQSSRYLVKRTGEKVFLECVQDMDHENMFWYRQDPGLGLRLIYFSYDVKMKEKGDIPEGYSVSREKKERFSLILESASTNQTSMYLCASSNNRGKSYEQYFGPGTRLTVT.

The rearrangement joins TRBV2 to TRBJ2-7, with D maybe TRBD2 (5 bases). V was cut by 4 bases and J by 7 bases, with 14 bases left in between. This CDR3 comprises 13 residues. Germline V gene sequence: CDR1 SNHLY, CDR2 FYNNEI. This CDR3 is CASSVPLAGEQYF. CDR3 DNA: TGTGCCAGCAGTGTCCCATTGGCGGGTGAGCAGTACTTC. Combining the CDR3 with reference TRBV2 and TRBJ2-7 gives the whole variable domain EPEVTQTPSHQVTQMGQEVILRCVPISNHLYFYWYRQILGQKVEFLVSFYNNEISEKSEIFDDQFSVERPDGSNFTLKIRSTKLEDSAMYFCASSVPLAGEQYFGPGTRLTVT.

The rearrangement joins TRBV6-6 to TRBJ2-1; D possibly corresponds to TRBD2 (5 bases). Trimming removed 6 bases at V and 7 bases at J, with 16 bases between. Germline assignment: CDR1 MNHNY and CDR2 SVGAGI (reference sequence). CDR3 length: 14 amino acids. CDR3 DNA: TGTGCCAGCAGCCCTGGGAGAGCGGATAATGAGCAGTTCTTC. It yields the protein CASSPGRADNEQFF.

This clone has only one observation. V is TRBV5-4 and J is TRBJ2-7; 9 bases agree with TRBD2. Germline trimming cut 3 bases from V and 2 bases from J; bases unmatched to any gene: 6. The CDR3 has 15 amino acids. From germline, CDR1 is SGHNT and CDR2 YYREEE (reference sequence). CDR3 coding DNA: TGTGCCAGCAGCTCTGGGGGCGGGGGGGCCTACGAGCAGTACTTC. Translated: CASSSGGGGAYEQYF. Full variable domain (missing parts from reference TRBV5-4 and TRBJ2-7): ETGVTQSPTHLIKTRGQQVTLRCSSQSGHNTVSWYQQALGQGPQFIFQYYREEENGRGNFPPRFSGLQFPNYSSELNVNALELDDSALYLCASSSGGGGAYEQYFGPGTRLTVT.

This clone was counted a single time. CDR3 nucleotide sequence: TGTGCCAGCAGTGCCTCGAACTGGGAGACCCAGTACTTC. It is translated as CASSASNWETQYF. This chain joins TRBV2 and TRBJ2-5; no clear D. Trimming stripped 4 bases from V and 5 bases from J, with 11 bases between. The CDR3 contains 13 residues. Germline CDR1 reads SNHLY; CDR2 reads FYNNEI.

This clone was observed a few times. The chain recombines TRBV7-6 with TRBJ2-7; D unresolved. The length of the CDR3 is 16 residues. The V gene's germline CDR1 is SGHVS and CDR2 FNYEAQ. Trimming removed 1 base at V and 4 bases at J, with 17 bases between. The CDR3 region is CASSLGNPSYGYEQYF. The CDR3 DNA sequence: TGTGCCAGCAGCTTAGGAAACCCCAGCTACGGGTACGAGCAGTACTTC.

The chain is built from TRBV21-1 and TRBJ2-6; the D call in the table, TRBD2, was not verified against the DNA. TRBV21-1 is noted as a pseudogene. The CDR3 is made up of 16 amino acids. This chain's CDR3 is CASSKGEGFGANVLTF. The CDR3 DNA is TGTGCCAGCAGCAAAGGAGAGGGATTTGGGGCCAACGTCCTGACTTTC.

This chain connects TRBV9 to TRBJ2-1; 11 bases match TRBD2. With 0 bases clipped from V and 2 bases from J, the junction kept 7 bases outside the gene matches. The CDR3 is made up of 18 amino acids. Germline CDR1 is SGDLS and CDR2 is YYNGEE. The CDR3 sequence: CASSVEPSGRSTYNEQFF. In nucleotides, the CDR3 is TGTGCCAGCAGCGTAGAACCTAGCGGGAGGAGTACCTACAATGAGCAGTTCTTC.

V and J are TRBV28 and TRBJ1-4; the D is unclear. The CDR3 length is 13 residues. The V gene's germline CDR1 is MDHEN and CDR2 SYDVKM. Deletions cut 4 bases from V and 6 bases from J, with 9 bases between. The CDR3 region has the DNA TGTGCCAGCAGTTCCAGGCAGGATGAAAAACTGTTTTTT. Its protein is CASSSRQDEKLFF.

The chain employs TRBV28 and TRBJ2-5, with 8 bases lining up with TRBD1. The better agreement between TRBJ2-7 and the DNA end casts doubt on the J call. Germline CDR1 and CDR2: MDHEN and SYDVKM. The CDR3 sequence is 12 residues long. The CDR3 protein is CASMGRGHEQYF. In nucleotides, the CDR3 is TGTGCCAGCATGGGCAGGGGGCACGAGCAGTACTTC.

The chain joins TRBV21-1 to TRBJ1-6. TRBV21-1 is tagged as a pseudogene. This CDR3 comprises 15 residues. The CDR3 coding sequence is TGTGCCAGCAGCAAAGGAGGCGGGATGTATTCACCCCTCCACTTT. Translating it yields CASSKGGGMYSPLHF.

This clone came up once. The chain couples TRBV9 to TRBJ1-1; D remains unclear. The V end lost 0 bases, the J end lost 0 bases, and 9 bases lay between the germline ends. The CDR3 runs 15 residues. Germline V gene lookup returns CDR1 SGDLS and CDR2 YYNGEE. The DNA of the CDR3 is TGTGCCAGCAGCGTAGCTCAGACAATGAACACTGAAGCTTTCTTT. Encoded protein: CASSVAQTMNTEAFF.

The chain recombines TRBV27 with TRBJ2-7, with D tentatively TRBD2 (5 bases). The germline gives CDR1 MNHEY, CDR2 SMNVEV (reference sequence). The CDR3 loop spans 14 amino acids. V lost 6 bases and J 0 bases, leaving 12 bases between the germline ends. The CDR3 DNA is TGTGCCAGCAGAGCGGTAGGGTCCTCCTACGAGCAGTACTTC. Translation: CASRAVGSSYEQYF.

This clone has a handful of counts. This sequence joins TRBV5-1 and TRBJ1-6; TRBD1 matches at 7 bases. The CDR3 spans 14 residues. Germline-derived CDR1 and CDR2 are SGHRS and YFSETQ. V lost 4 bases and J lost 7; bases outside the gene matches: 5. CDR3 coding DNA: TGCGCCAGCAGCCCCGGGACAGCAAATTCACCCCTCCACTTT. Amino acid sequence: CASSPGTANSPLHF.

This clone was seen a few times. This chain links TRBV19 with TRBJ1-1, with TRBD1 as a possible D gene (5 bases). CDR3 length: 13 residues. The V end was cut by 6 bases, the J end by 7 bases, with 15 bases between. Germline lookup yields CDR1 LNHDA and CDR2 SQIVND (reference sequence). The chain's CDR3 is CASSQGRGLEAFF. In nucleotides, the CDR3 is TGTGCCAGTAGCCAAGGACGGGGACTTGAAGCTTTCTTT.

V and J are TRBV10-2 and TRBJ2-7; possibly TRBD1 for D (6 bases). The germline V gene has CDR1 WSHSY and CDR2 SAAADI. This CDR3 has 13 residues. V lost 3 bases to trimming and J lost 2 bases, with 8 bases between them. CDR3 loop: CASSDRGTYEQYF. CDR3 nucleotides: TGCGCCAGCAGTGATAGGGGGACCTACGAGCAGTACTTC.